The 4 T cell receptor beta chains below come from one sample, sequenced in a study of technical replicates of blood from a handful of donors. Sequenced by immunoSEQ multiplex PCR; TCRdb stores in-frame clones only, minus some. The sample consists of approximately 74,000 clones, 88% of them appearing once. The source material was PBMCs. These receptors originate from a human donor in good health. Some clones in this sample may be carry-over from other donors' samples.

This sequence joins TRBV6-5 and TRBJ1-1, with D hard to call. The CDR3 runs 13 residues. Trimming removed 7 bases from V and 3 bases from J, with 12 bases in between. CDR1 and CDR2 (germline): MNHEY, SVGAGI. The DNA for the CDR3 is TGTGCCAGCAAACGGGTTGAGGACACTGAAGCTTTCTTT. It is translated as CASKRVEDTEAFF.

The V and J genes are TRBV7-2 and TRBJ1-3, with TRBD1 matching 7 bases. V lost 4 bases, J lost 4 bases, and 10 bases stayed unmatched. The CDR3 length is 16 residues. The germline gives CDR1 SGHTA, CDR2 FQGNSA. CDR3 nucleotides: TGTGCCAGCAGCTCTGCAGGGGGACTTGTAGGAAACACCATATATTTT. This sequence encodes CASSSAGGLVGNTIYF.

This chain links TRBV7-6 with TRBJ2-7; 14 nucleotides agree with TRBD2. The CDR3 is made up of 17 amino acids. The J segment lost 5 bases and the V segment lost 5 bases, leaving 11 bases of the junction unmatched. The germline CDR1 and CDR2 sequences are SGHVS and FNYEAQ. Here the CDR3 reads CASSPMGLAGVYHEQYF. The DNA of the CDR3 is TGTGCCAGCAGCCCAATGGGACTAGCGGGAGTGTACCACGAGCAGTACTTC.

V usage is TRBV21-1 and J usage is TRBJ2-1; the table's D call, TRBD1, has no DNA check behind it. TRBV21-1 counts as a pseudogene. The CDR3 spans 16 residues. CDR3 sequence (DNA): TGTGCCAGCAGCAAAGCATCTGGCAGCTCCTACAATGAGCAGTTCTTC. It codes for CASSKASGSSYNEQFF.